This T cell receptor (beta chain) was obtained from a study of cytomegalovirus exposure and HLA in healthy donors. 13 Jbeta primers and 60 Vbeta primers were used for the PCR. Authors' methods: In a later analysis, the count reached about 80 million unique TCR beta chains, with about 11 million shared. Libraries were prepared by immunoSEQ multiplex PCR; TCRdb keeps only in-frame clonotypes and omits some of them. The DNA was the basis for D and trimming; V, J and clone size are from that table. The sample consists of tens of thousands of clones, 75% to 85% of them appearing once. Germline assignment: CDR1 SQVTM and CDR2 ANQGSEA. The CDR3 loop spans 15 amino acids. The junction had 7 bases not matched to a gene; V was cut back by 7 bases and J by 0 bases. With regard to this clone: Antigen unknown.

General study findings and limits: TCR beta sequences reportedly predicted the HLA-A and HLA-B alleles of most subjects accurately.

This chain links TRBV29-1 with TRBJ2-7; 12 bases agree with TRBD2. The sequence was obtained from a male donor in good health and CMV-seronegative. The specimen sequenced was PBMCs. The CDR3 coding sequence is TGCAGCGCCGTCCCGGGACTAGCGGGCTCCTACGAGCAGTACTTC. Translated: CSAVPGLAGSYEQYF.